Below, 22 T cell receptor beta chains from the same sample are listed, as sequenced in a study of OX40 agonist ivuxolimab in advanced cancers. Profiled with immunoSEQ multiplex PCR; TCRdb holds only in-frame clones, not every one. Among 130,000 or so clones, about nine tenths were seen once, and the ten largest hold 0.85% to 1.4%. The sequencing here drew on CD4+ or CD8+ T cells sorted from blood, taken in a trial of the OX40 agonist ivuxolimab. The receptors were sampled from an adult with an advanced solid tumor such as melanoma, head and neck, liver or kidney cancer.

The chain is built from TRBV29-1 and TRBJ1-2; 8 bases map to TRBD1. Germline V gene lookup returns CDR1 SQVTM and CDR2 ANQGSEA. V dropped 6 bases and J dropped 4; count of bases not matched to a gene: 13. The CDR3 is made up of 15 amino acids. DNA of the CDR3: TGCAGCGTACCGGACAGGGAAGATCTCCGCTATGGCTACACCTTC. Its translation: CSVPDREDLRYGYTF.

CDR3 sequence: CASSLATRRQETQYF. CDR3 sequence (DNA): TGTGCCAGCAGTTTAGCTACACGGCGCCAAGAGACCCAGTACTTC. The chain links TRBV27 to TRBJ2-5; no definite D call. V dropped 2 bases and J dropped 1 base, with 11 bases sitting between them. Germline V gene sequence: CDR1 MNHEY, CDR2 SMNVEV (reference sequence). CDR3 length: 15 amino acids.

The genes are TRBV20-1 and TRBJ2-1; 10 nucleotides line up with TRBD1. CDR1 and CDR2 (germline): DFQATT, SNEGSKA (reference sequence). This CDR3 is 11 amino acids long. V was pared by 8 bases and J by 11 bases, with 6 bases of the junction left unmatched. CDR3 in amino acids: CSTDRGRKQFF. CDR3 nucleotides: TGCAGTACCGACAGGGGGCGGAAGCAGTTCTTC.

The rearrangement uses TRBV28 and TRBJ2-2; either TRBD1 or TRBD2 may supply D (7 bases each). V lost 3 bases to trimming and J lost 6 bases, with 14 bases between them. This CDR3 region has 15 residues. Germline loops: CDR1 MDHEN, CDR2 SYDVKM. The CDR3 loop reads CASSLMQGGPGELFF. The CDR3 nucleotides are TGTGCCAGCAGTTTGATGCAGGGGGGGCCCGGGGAGCTGTTTTTT.

The CDR3 protein is CASSSGLAGSGEQFF. CDR3 bases: TGTGCCAGCAGCAGCGGACTAGCGGGGTCAGGTGAGCAGTTCTTC. The chain has TRBV5-4 and TRBJ2-1; 12 bases align to TRBD2. CDR3 size: 15 residues. After removal of 4 bases from V and 9 bases from J, the junction contained 8 bases not matched to a gene. Germline CDR1 and CDR2: SGHNT and YYREEE (reference sequence). Based on the CDR3 plus reference TRBV5-4 and TRBJ2-1, the full variable domain is ETGVTQSPTHLIKTRGQQVTLRCSSQSGHNTVSWYQQALGQGPQFIFQYYREEENGRGNFPPRFSGLQFPNYSSELNVNALELDDSALYLCASSSGLAGSGEQFFGPGTRLTVL.

The gene calls are TRBV30 and TRBJ2-3; no clear D. With 4 bases removed from V and 5 bases from J, the gap between germline ends came to 16 bases. There are 14 residues in the CDR3. From germline, CDR1 is GTSNPN and CDR2 SVGIG (reference sequence). The CDR3 sequence is CAWMFSFNVDTQYF. As DNA, the CDR3 is TGTGCCTGGATGTTTAGCTTTAACGTAGATACGCAGTATTTT.

The chain uses TRBV2 and TRBJ2-5; D is unresolved. From germline, CDR1 is SNHLY and CDR2 FYNNEI. Trimming stripped 5 bases from V and 2 bases from J, with 12 bases between. This CDR3 is 14 amino acids long. The CDR3 loop is CASSMRTVQETQYF. The CDR3 nucleotides are TGTGCCAGCAGTATGAGGACGGTTCAAGAGACCCAGTACTTC. The full variable domain, completed using reference TRBV2 and TRBJ2-5, is EPEVTQTPSHQVTQMGQEVILRCVPISNHLYFYWYRQILGQKVEFLVSFYNNEISEKSEIFDDQFSVERPDGSNFTLKIRSTKLEDSAMYFCASSMRTVQETQYFGPGTRLLVL.

The chain employs TRBV19 and TRBJ2-6, with unresolved D. Deletions cut 7 bases from V and 0 bases from J, with 10 bases between. Germline CDR1 reads LNHDA; CDR2 reads SQIVND (reference sequence). This CDR3 has 15 residues. CDR3 DNA sequence: TGTGCCAGTATGAACGGCCTCTCTGGGGCCAACGTCCTGACTTTC. It specifies CASMNGLSGANVLTF.

The chain combines TRBV19 with TRBJ1-5, with a weak D call TRBD1 (5 bases). The length of the CDR3 is 16 residues. Germline assignment: CDR1 LNHDA and CDR2 SQIVND (reference sequence). Trimming stripped 7 bases from V and 5 bases from J, with 21 bases between. CDR3 sequence: CASTEFGTRPDQPQHF. The CDR3 bases are TGTGCCAGTACCGAATTCGGGACTCGGCCAGATCAGCCCCAGCATTTT.

V usage is TRBV6-6 and J usage is TRBJ1-1; D gene uncertain. Germline CDR1 reads MNHNY; CDR2 reads SVGAGI (reference sequence). The CDR3 totals 12 residues. Trimming shortened V by 2 bases and J by 6 bases, and 7 bases separated the two germline ends. The CDR3 coding sequence is TGTGCCAGCAGTTACATTTTTTCTGAAGCTTTCTTT. It specifies CASSYIFSEAFF.

This sequence joins TRBV28 and TRBJ2-7; no reliable D call. V was clipped by 5 bases and J by 0 bases, with 11 bases between them. Germline V gives CDR1 MDHEN, CDR2 SYDVKM. The CDR3 totals 14 residues. The CDR3 here is CASSRTDFSYEQYF. The CDR3 coding sequence is TGTGCCAGCAGTCGGACCGACTTCTCCTACGAGCAGTACTTC.

The CDR3 nucleotides are TGTGCCAGCAGAAGTGGGGCAGGGGAGCATCAGCCCCAGCATTTT. This translates into CASRSGAGEHQPQHF. The chain joins TRBV6-5 to TRBJ1-5, with D maybe TRBD1 (6 bases). V lost 6 bases and J 5 bases, leaving 17 bases between the germline ends. Germline V gene data show CDR1 as MNHEY and CDR2 as SVGAGI. The CDR3 length is 15 residues.

The chain uses TRBV5-1 and TRBJ1-1, with unresolved D. V lost 0 bases and J lost 3, with 12 bases in between. The germline V gene has CDR1 SGHRS and CDR2 YFSETQ. CDR3 length equals 15 residues. The CDR3 here is CASSLVAGLYTEAFF. CDR3 nucleotide sequence: TGCGCCAGCAGCTTGGTAGCAGGCCTATACACTGAAGCTTTCTTT.

Here the CDR3 DNA reads TGTGCCAGCAGCCTCGCCCCCGAGGCTTGGGACACCATATATTTT. Amino acids: CASSLAPEAWDTIYF. V is TRBV7-2 and J is TRBJ1-3; D uncertain. V was shortened by 5 bases and J by 8 bases, with 19 bases between the two germline ends. Germline-derived CDR1 and CDR2 are SGHTA and FQGNSA. The CDR3 runs 15 residues. The full variable domain, completed using reference TRBV7-2 and TRBJ1-3, is GAGVSQSPSNKVTEKGKDVELRCDPISGHTALYWYRQSLGQGLEFLIYFQGNSAPDKSGLPSDRFSAERTGGSVSTLTIQRTQQEDSAVYLCASSLAPEAWDTIYFGEGSWLTVV.

The chain recombines TRBV4-3 with TRBJ1-2; 12 nucleotides line up with TRBD1. The germline gives CDR1 LGHNA, CDR2 YSLEER. CDR3 length: 15 residues. V lost 1 base and J lost 8; bases outside the gene matches: 5. The CDR3 nucleotides are TGCGCCAGCAGCCAAGTGGGACAGGGGGCTTCCGGCTACACCTTC. The encoded protein is CASSQVGQGASGYTF.

The genes are TRBV5-4 and TRBJ2-2; 10 nucleotides line up with TRBD1. Per the germline V gene, CDR1 is SGHNT and CDR2 is YYREEE (reference sequence). V shed 7 bases and J 3 bases; nucleotides not matched to a gene: 12. The CDR3 has 17 amino acids. The CDR3 loop is CASSSGQGREDTGELFF. Written as DNA, the CDR3 is TGTGCCAGCTCTTCGGGACAGGGGCGAGAGGACACCGGGGAGCTGTTTTTT. The variable domain in full, completed from reference TRBV5-4 and TRBJ2-2, reads ETGVTQSPTHLIKTRGQQVTLRCSSQSGHNTVSWYQQALGQGPQFIFQYYREEENGRGNFPPRFSGLQFPNYSSELNVNALELDDSALYLCASSSGQGREDTGELFFGEGSRLTVL.

The chain employs TRBV5-1 and TRBJ2-4; 7 bases are shared with TRBD1. Germline V gene lookup returns CDR1 SGHRS and CDR2 YFSETQ. The CDR3 covers 13 residues. V gave up 3 bases and J gave up 5 bases; unmatched junction bases: 2. The CDR3 region is CASSSDRQNIQYF. In DNA, the CDR3 is TGCGCCAGCAGCTCGGACAGGCAAAACATTCAGTACTTC.

The chain couples TRBV11-3 to TRBJ2-2; possibly TRBD2 for D (6 bases). This CDR3 has 15 amino acids. Trimming removed 2 bases from V and 1 base from J, with 8 bases in between. Germline-derived CDR1 and CDR2 are SGHNT and YENEEA. This CDR3 reads CASSLWRENTGELFF. As DNA, the CDR3 is TGTGCCAGCAGCTTATGGCGGGAGAACACCGGGGAGCTGTTTTTT.

The genes are TRBV7-2 and TRBJ1-2; D is unclear. Germline CDR1 is SGHTA and CDR2 is FQGNSA. The CDR3 length is 13 residues. The V gene lost 5 bases and the J gene lost 2 bases, with 9 bases spanning the gap. CDR3 in DNA: TGTGCCAGCAGCCCCACCCGAAACTATGGCTACACCTTC. The encoded protein is CASSPTRNYGYTF.

The V call is TRBV9, the J call TRBJ1-4; D is possibly TRBD1 (5 bases). Trimming pared 4 bases from V and 5 bases from J, leaving 15 bases between. The CDR3 totals 15 residues. CDR1 is SGDLS, CDR2 YYNGEE, per germline. CDR3: CASSPWGLPNEKLFF. CDR3 bases: TGTGCCAGCAGCCCCTGGGGGTTACCGAATGAAAAACTGTTTTTT.

The chain combines TRBV30 with TRBJ2-7; 7 bases fit TRBD1. Germline assignment: CDR1 GTSNPN and CDR2 SVGIG (reference sequence). With V trimmed by 4 bases and J by 12 bases, 6 bases remained unmatched. This CDR3 comprises 10 residues. The CDR3 is CAWIDRVRYF. CDR3 coding DNA: TGTGCCTGGATTGACAGGGTTCGGTACTTC.

This clone has just one count. CDR3 region: CASTSYRGYGTEAFF. The CDR3 DNA is TGTGCCAGTACCTCCTACAGGGGCTATGGGACTGAAGCTTTCTTT. This sequence joins TRBV19 and TRBJ1-1; TRBD1 matches 7 bases. The J segment lost 5 bases and the V segment lost 7 bases, leaving 13 bases of the junction unmatched. Germline V gene lookup returns CDR1 LNHDA and CDR2 SQIVND (reference sequence). The CDR3 runs 15 residues.